These T cell receptor beta chains were read from a single sample in a study of response to subunit inactivated influenza vaccine. TCRdb recomputed calls from the RT-PCR reads with MiXCR, one row per CDR3 protein. The sample contains hundreds of thousands of distinct CDR3 sequences, 12% to 15% of which appear only once. The sequencing here drew on PBMCs from blood, taken 14 to 15 days before vaccination. Receptor source: a man aged 50-60 years who received an inactivated influenza vaccine. The CDR3 runs from the conserved cysteine through the conserved F or W. A D gene is named only where the DNA matches it firmly. Rows may omit the clone size; those that give it use once, few, many or a size class.

j_gene: TRBJ1-1
v_gene: TRBV18
len: 15
d_gene: NA
abundance: NA
CDR3nt: TGTGCCAGCTCACCACCGCCGGGGGGAGGCACTGAAGCTTTCTTT
CDR3aa: CASSPPPGGGTEAFF

j_gene: TRBJ2-5
v_gene: TRBV20-1
len: 14
d_gene: NA
abundance: NA
CDR3nt: TGCAGTGCTAGGATCCGACAGCAACAAGAGACCCAGTACTTC
CDR3aa: CSARIRQQQETQYF

j_gene: TRBJ2-5
v_gene: TRBV6-5
len: 14
d_gene: TRBD2
abundance: NA
CDR3nt: TGTGCCAGCAGTTATGCGGGGGTGGGAGAGACCCAGTACTTC
CDR3aa: CASSYAGVGETQYF

j_gene: TRBJ2-6
v_gene: TRBV20-1
len: 19
d_gene: TRBD2
abundance: few
CDR3nt: TGCAGTGCTAGAGATCTGCGGAGTAGCGGGCACTCTGGGGCCAACGTCCTGACTTTC
CDR3aa: CSARDLRSSGHSGANVLTF

j_gene: TRBJ2-1
v_gene: TRBV28
len: 15
d_gene: TRBD2
abundance: few
CDR3nt: TGTGCCAGCAGTGCCCCAGCGGGAGGTTACAATGAGCAGTTCTTC
CDR3aa: CASSAPAGGYNEQFF

j_gene: TRBJ2-7
v_gene: TRBV6-1
len: 14
d_gene: NA
abundance: few
CDR3nt: TGTGCCAGCACCCCCAGCGATACCCCCTACGAGCAGTACTTC
CDR3aa: CASTPSDTPYEQYF

j_gene: TRBJ2-1
v_gene: TRBV25-1
len: 15
d_gene: NA
abundance: NA
CDR3nt: TGTGCCAGCAGTGAATGGGCAGGGGCCTACAATGAGCAGTTCTTC
CDR3aa: CASSEWAGAYNEQFF

j_gene: TRBJ2-1
v_gene: TRBV11-2
len: 18
d_gene: NA
abundance: few
CDR3nt: TGTGCCAGCAGCTCGGGGCGTTGGTGGCGGAGCTCCTACAATGAGCAGTTCTTC
CDR3aa: CASSSGRWWRSSYNEQFF

j_gene: TRBJ1-6
v_gene: TRBV7-9
len: 15
d_gene: TRBD1
abundance: NA
CDR3nt: TGTGCCAGCAGCTTAGAAAGGGGGCGCGGATCACCCCTCCACTTT
CDR3aa: CASSLERGRGSPLHF

j_gene: TRBJ2-5
v_gene: TRBV11-2
len: 19
d_gene: TRBD2
abundance: NA
CDR3nt: TGTGCCAGCAGCCCCTACGGGCGGGGGGTCGATATTCGCCAAGAGACCCAGTACTTC
CDR3aa: CASSPYGRGVDIRQETQYF

j_gene: TRBJ2-1
v_gene: TRBV29-1
len: 12
d_gene: NA
abundance: NA
CDR3nt: TGCAGCGTTCTTGTTTTGGCGAATGAGCAGTTCTTC
CDR3aa: CSVLVLANEQFF

j_gene: TRBJ1-1
v_gene: TRBV12-3/TRBV12-4
len: 15
d_gene: TRBD1
abundance: few
CDR3nt: TGTGCCAGCAGTTTACGCACAGGGGGGGCGACGGAAGCTTTCTTT
CDR3aa: CASSLRTGGATEAFF

j_gene: TRBJ2-2
v_gene: TRBV20-1
len: 14
d_gene: NA
abundance: NA
CDR3nt: TGCAGTGCGAGTACAGTAGCGAACACCGGGGAGCTGTTTTTT
CDR3aa: CSASTVANTGELFF

j_gene: TRBJ2-1
v_gene: TRBV4-3
len: 16
d_gene: TRBD1
abundance: NA
CDR3nt: TGCGCCAGCAGCCAGGGGACAGGGACAATTCCCAGTGAGCAGTTCTTC
CDR3aa: CASSQGTGTIPSEQFF

j_gene: TRBJ1-1
v_gene: TRBV9
len: 14
d_gene: TRBD1
abundance: few
CDR3nt: TGTGCCAGTACCCAGGGACAGGTTAACACTGAAGCTTTCTTT
CDR3aa: CASTQGQVNTEAFF

j_gene: TRBJ2-5
v_gene: TRBV5-1
len: 13
d_gene: NA
abundance: few
CDR3nt: TGCGCCAGCAGCCCCGGGTACGGGGAGACCCAGTACTTC
CDR3aa: CASSPGYGETQYF

j_gene: TRBJ1-5
v_gene: TRBV6-1
len: 15
d_gene: NA
abundance: NA
CDR3nt: TGTGCCAGCAGTGAGCGGGGCAGACGCAATCAGCCCCAGCATTTT
CDR3aa: CASSERGRRNQPQHF

j_gene: TRBJ2-7
v_gene: TRBV6-5
len: 15
d_gene: NA
abundance: few
CDR3nt: TGTGCCAGCAGTTACTCTAGCAGTCGGGCGGACGAGCAGTACTTC
CDR3aa: CASSYSSSRADEQYF

j_gene: TRBJ1-2
v_gene: TRBV12-3/TRBV12-4
len: 13
d_gene: NA
abundance: few
CDR3nt: TGTGCCAGCACCACCGGGCGCGGCTATGGCTACACCTTC
CDR3aa: CASTTGRGYGYTF

j_gene: TRBJ2-3
v_gene: TRBV13
len: 16
d_gene: TRBD2
abundance: many
CDR3nt: TGTGCCAGCAGCTTAGTATGGACTAGCGGGACCCCGAAGCAGTATTTT
CDR3aa: CASSLVWTSGTPKQYF

j_gene: TRBJ2-1
v_gene: TRBV7-8
len: 18
d_gene: TRBD2
abundance: many
CDR3nt: TGTGCCAGCAGCCCCACGGGGTCGTCCGGGAGGGCCCTCAATGAGCAGTTCTTC
CDR3aa: CASSPTGSSGRALNEQFF

j_gene: TRBJ2-5
v_gene: TRBV20-1
len: 14
d_gene: TRBD2
abundance: many
CDR3nt: TGCAGTGCTATCCCTCTAGCGGAGCAAGAGACCCAGTACTTC
CDR3aa: CSAIPLAEQETQYF

j_gene: TRBJ2-7
v_gene: TRBV20-1
len: 18
d_gene: TRBD2
abundance: few
CDR3nt: TGCAGTGCTAGAGATCAGTGGACCCAGCGGGGGGGCCACTACGAGCAGTACTTC
CDR3aa: CSARDQWTQRGGHYEQYF

j_gene: TRBJ1-4
v_gene: TRBV27
len: 14
d_gene: NA
abundance: NA
CDR3nt: TGTGCCAGCAGTTCAGACAGATCCTTTGAAAAACTGTTTTTT
CDR3aa: CASSSDRSFEKLFF

j_gene: TRBJ2-2
v_gene: TRBV2
len: 13
d_gene: NA
abundance: few
CDR3nt: TGTGCCAGCATAACAGAGAACACCGGGGAGCTGTTTTTT
CDR3aa: CASITENTGELFF

j_gene: TRBJ1-2
v_gene: TRBV19
len: 15
d_gene: TRBD1
abundance: NA
CDR3nt: TGTGCCAGTACCCCAGGGACAGCAACTAACTATGGCTACACCTTC
CDR3aa: CASTPGTATNYGYTF

j_gene: TRBJ2-6
v_gene: TRBV12-3/TRBV12-4
len: 13
d_gene: NA
abundance: few
CDR3nt: TGTGCCAGCAGTAACTTAGGGGCCAACGTCCTGACTTTC
CDR3aa: CASSNLGANVLTF

j_gene: TRBJ2-3
v_gene: TRBV3-1
len: 16
d_gene: NA
abundance: NA
CDR3nt: TGTGCCAGCAGCCAACATTTGGCGGACCGCACAGATACGCAGTATTTT
CDR3aa: CASSQHLADRTDTQYF

j_gene: TRBJ2-1
v_gene: TRBV6-6
len: 13
d_gene: TRBD2
abundance: few
CDR3nt: TGTGCCAGCAAAGAAGGAAGCGGGAGGGCCTTTGTCTTC
CDR3aa: CASKEGSGRAFVF

j_gene: TRBJ1-2
v_gene: TRBV29-1
len: 11
d_gene: NA
abundance: NA
CDR3nt: TGCACCACTAGGGGGGACGCTGGCTACACCTTC
CDR3aa: CTTRGDAGYTF

j_gene: TRBJ2-7
v_gene: TRBV4-3
len: 17
d_gene: NA
abundance: NA
CDR3nt: TGCGCCAGCAGCCAAGGGCAAGCAGGGGCCCTTACCTACGAGCAGTACTTC
CDR3aa: CASSQGQAGALTYEQYF

j_gene: TRBJ1-4
v_gene: TRBV7-9
len: 17
d_gene: TRBD1
abundance: few
CDR3nt: TGTGCCAGCAGCTTCTACAGGGGCCCGGGGACTAATGAAAAACTGTTTTTT
CDR3aa: CASSFYRGPGTNEKLFF

j_gene: TRBJ1-6
v_gene: TRBV7-8
len: 12
d_gene: NA
abundance: NA
CDR3nt: TGTGCCAGCAGCTGGGCCGGATCACCCCTCCACTTT
CDR3aa: CASSWAGSPLHF

j_gene: TRBJ2-3
v_gene: TRBV5-1
len: 15
d_gene: TRBD2
abundance: NA
CDR3nt: TGCGCCAGCACTTGGCTAGCGGGAAGCACAGATACGCAGTATTTT
CDR3aa: CASTWLAGSTDTQYF

j_gene: TRBJ2-5
v_gene: TRBV5-1
len: 14
d_gene: TRBD1
abundance: many
CDR3nt: TGCGCCAGCAGCCCCACAGGGGGCATGGAGACCCAGTACTTC
CDR3aa: CASSPTGGMETQYF

j_gene: TRBJ1-6
v_gene: TRBV7-2
len: 15
d_gene: TRBD1
abundance: few
CDR3nt: TGTGCCAGCAGCTTACAGGGGGCGGATAATTCACCCCTCCACTTT
CDR3aa: CASSLQGADNSPLHF

j_gene: TRBJ1-2
v_gene: TRBV3-1
len: 15
d_gene: NA
abundance: NA
CDR3nt: TGTGCCAGCAGCCAAACAGGGCGACAAACCTATGGCTACACCTTC
CDR3aa: CASSQTGRQTYGYTF

j_gene: TRBJ1-1
v_gene: TRBV20-1
len: 9
d_gene: TRBD1
abundance: few
CDR3nt: TGCAGCCCCCGGGACAGGGGATTCTTT
CDR3aa: CSPRDRGFF

j_gene: TRBJ1-2
v_gene: TRBV24-1
len: 13
d_gene: NA
abundance: few
CDR3nt: TGTGCCACCAGTGATTTGCCGGGCTATGGCTACACCTTC
CDR3aa: CATSDLPGYGYTF

j_gene: TRBJ1-5
v_gene: TRBV7-2
len: 15
d_gene: NA
abundance: NA
CDR3nt: TGTGCCAGCAGCTTAGAACGGTGGGGGAATCAGCCCCAGCATTTT
CDR3aa: CASSLERWGNQPQHF

j_gene: TRBJ2-1
v_gene: TRBV28
len: 17
d_gene: TRBD1
abundance: NA
CDR3nt: TGTGCCAGCAGTCCCCCCACCGGGACAGTAGGGTCCGATGAGCAGTTCTTC
CDR3aa: CASSPPTGTVGSDEQFF

j_gene: TRBJ2-1
v_gene: TRBV6-7
len: 17
d_gene: NA
abundance: NA
CDR3nt: TGCCTCGGGACGACAGCTGGTTTGGGGGGCTCCTACAATGAGCAGTTCTTC
CDR3aa: CLGTTAGLGGSYNEQFF

j_gene: TRBJ2-2
v_gene: TRBV7-9
len: 15
d_gene: NA
abundance: NA
CDR3nt: TGTGCCAGCAGCTTAGTACGGTCGAACACCGGGGAGCTGTTTTTT
CDR3aa: CASSLVRSNTGELFF

j_gene: TRBJ2-7
v_gene: TRBV18
len: 14
d_gene: NA
abundance: few
CDR3nt: TGTGCCAGCTCACCGACAGGAGAAGGGAACGAGCAGTACTTC
CDR3aa: CASSPTGEGNEQYF

j_gene: TRBJ2-3
v_gene: TRBV20-1
len: 16
d_gene: NA
abundance: NA
CDR3nt: TGCAGTGCTAGAGATCCGGGCTCAGCTAGCACAGATACGCAGTATTTT
CDR3aa: CSARDPGSASTDTQYF

j_gene: TRBJ2-5
v_gene: TRBV12-3/TRBV12-4
len: 14
d_gene: NA
abundance: few
CDR3nt: TGTGCCAGCAGTTCCTGGGAGTACCAAGAGACCCAGTACTTC
CDR3aa: CASSSWEYQETQYF

j_gene: TRBJ2-1
v_gene: TRBV11-3
len: 17
d_gene: TRBD2
abundance: NA
CDR3nt: TGTGCCAGCAGCTCCAGCTTCGGACTAGCGGAGAGGGATGAGCAGTTCTTC
CDR3aa: CASSSSFGLAERDEQFF